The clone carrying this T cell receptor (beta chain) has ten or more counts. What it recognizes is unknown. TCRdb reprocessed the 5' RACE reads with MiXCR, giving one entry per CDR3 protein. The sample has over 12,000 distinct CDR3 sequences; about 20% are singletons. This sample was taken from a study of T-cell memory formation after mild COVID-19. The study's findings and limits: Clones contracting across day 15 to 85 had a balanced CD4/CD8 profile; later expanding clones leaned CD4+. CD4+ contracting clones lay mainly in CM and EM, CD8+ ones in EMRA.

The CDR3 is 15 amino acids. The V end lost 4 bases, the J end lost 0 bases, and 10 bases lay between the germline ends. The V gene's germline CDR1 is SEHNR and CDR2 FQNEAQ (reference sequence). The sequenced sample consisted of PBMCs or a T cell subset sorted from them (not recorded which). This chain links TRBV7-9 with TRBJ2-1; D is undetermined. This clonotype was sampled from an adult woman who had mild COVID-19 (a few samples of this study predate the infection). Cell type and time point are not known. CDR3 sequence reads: CASSSGYTSYNEQFF. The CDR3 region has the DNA TGTGCCAGCAGCTCGGGCTACACCTCCTACAATGAGCAGTTCTTC.